The 24 T cell receptor beta chains in this list originate from one sample, sequenced in a study of spatial heterogeneity in lung cancer. The time point is: sample taken at primary tumor resection. TCRdb processed the 5' RACE reads anew with MiXCR; each CDR3 protein has one entry. Of around 15,000 distinct CDR3 sequences detected, 6% to 7.5% appear once; the ten largest clones hold about 20%. General observations from the study: Tumor mutation count correlated with how many alpha and beta TCRs expanded intratumorally.

Their specific antigens are unknown. The source was lung tumor tissue, collected at surgery. The receptors were sampled from a female donor with early-stage non-small cell lung cancer.

Note on this clonotype: A single base separates this from a much larger clone, so it may be a read error. Here the CDR3 omits its conserved ending phenylalanine or tryptophan, so a read error is the likely source. Found in a library prepared for alpha chains, this beta chain is an off-target read, and its abundance has little meaning. The chain carries TRBV12-3 or TRBV12-4 and TRBJ2-6; D gene ambiguous. This CDR3 has 13 amino acids. The V gene lost 7 bases and the J gene lost 0 bases, with 4 bases spanning the gap. CDR3 bases: TGTGCCAGCACCCGCTCTGGGGCCAACGTCCTGACTCTC. This encodes CASTRSGANVLTL.

Note on this clonotype: Being off target in a library aimed at alpha chains, this beta chain has a size of little meaning. The genes are TRBV9 and TRBJ1-2, with 7 bases aligning to TRBD1. V was pared by 4 bases and J by 5 bases, with 5 bases of the junction left unmatched. The CDR3 covers 13 residues. Germline values: CDR1 SGDLS, CDR2 YYNGEE. The CDR3 DNA follows: TGTGCCAGCAGCCCGGACAGGTCATATGGCTACACCTTC. Its protein is CASSPDRSYGYTF.

To note about this clonotype: Because the library targeted alpha chains, this beta chain is an off-target read whose size means little. The gene calls are TRBV7-2 and TRBJ2-1; 10 nucleotides align to TRBD1. The CDR3 covers 11 residues. The germline gives CDR1 SGHTA, CDR2 FQGNSA. The trim removed 11 bases at V and 8 bases at J, leaving 3 bases unmatched. The CDR3 sequence is CASGTGDEQFF. As DNA, the CDR3 is TGTGCCTCCGGGACAGGGGATGAGCAGTTCTTC.

This clonotype was found many times. Found in a library prepared for alpha chains, this beta chain is an off-target read, and its abundance has little meaning. This rearrangement joins TRBV7-9 to TRBJ1-4; D might be TRBD1 (6 bases). V lost 5 bases to trimming and J lost 0 bases, with 13 bases between them. The CDR3 is made up of 16 amino acids. Germline assignment: CDR1 SEHNR and CDR2 FQNEAQ (reference sequence). The CDR3, as DNA: TGTGCCAGCAGCCTAGGACAGTTTGCAACTAATGAAAAACTGTTTTTT. It is translated as CASSLGQFATNEKLFF.

Relative to its sample, this clonotype is medium-sized. A library made for alpha chains picked up this beta chain off target, so its size means little. This chain links TRBV15 with TRBJ1-4; D is unclear. Trimming left V 0 bases short and J 0 bases short, with 5 bases between. Germline V lookup: CDR1 LNHNV, CDR2 YYDKDF (reference sequence). The CDR3 is 15 residues long. The CDR3 is CATSRDDATNEKLFF. In DNA form, the CDR3 reads TGTGCCACCAGCAGAGACGACGCAACTAATGAAAAACTGTTTTTT.

In this sample, this clonotype turned up a few times. This beta chain appears as a stray read in a library generated for alpha chains; its size is not informative. The rearrangement uses TRBV12-3 or TRBV12-4 and TRBJ2-1, with 14 bases identical to TRBD2. This CDR3 contains 16 residues. V shed 5 bases, J shed 10 bases, and the junction held 10 bases outside the gene matches. The chain's CDR3 is CASSRRLAGGPYEQFF. CDR3 in DNA: TGTGCCAGCAGTCGAAGACTAGCGGGGGGGCCGTACGAGCAGTTCTTC.

About this clonotype: This beta chain is a stray read from a library made for alpha chains; its abundance is not meaningful. This chain links TRBV5-1 with TRBJ2-3, with TRBD2 identical over 7 bases. The germline V gene encodes CDR1 SGHRS and CDR2 YFSETQ. The CDR3 runs to 15 residues. Unmatched junction bases numbered 5, after V lost 1 base and J lost 3 bases. The CDR3 coding sequence is TGCGCCAGCAGCTTGCGGGGGGTGAGAACAGATACGCAGTATTTT. Protein product: CASSLRGVRTDTQYF.

At least ten counts were recorded for this clonotype. Little can be read into the size of this beta chain, an off-target read in a library designed for alpha chains. The rearrangement joins TRBV5-5 to TRBJ1-3; no clear D gene. The germline gives CDR1 SGHKS, CDR2 YYEKEE (reference sequence). The CDR3 sequence is 16 residues long. Trimming took off 0 bases at V and 6 bases at J, with 16 bases between the two ends. The CDR3 sequence: CASSLVPDPRENTIYF. CDR3 coding DNA: TGTGCCAGCAGCTTGGTACCTGATCCGAGGGAAAACACCATATATTTT.

At least ten counts were recorded for this clonotype. In a library made to pick up alpha chains, this beta chain is a stray read with a size that means little. This sequence joins TRBV5-6 and TRBJ1-5, with a possible D match to TRBD1 (5 bases). The CDR3 has 17 residues. The V and J ends lost 3 bases and 4 bases respectively, with 20 bases between them. CDR1 SGHDT and CDR2 YYEEEE come from the germline V gene. The CDR3 here is CASSSRERQRFNQPQHF. The CDR3 DNA follows: TGTGCCAGCAGCTCCCGAGAGCGACAGCGGTTTAATCAGCCCCAGCATTTT.

This clonotype is medium-sized by share. Found in a library prepared for alpha chains, this beta chain is an off-target read, and its abundance has little meaning. The J gene is TRBJ2-2, the V gene TRBV7-2; D might be TRBD1 (6 bases). The CDR3 totals 14 residues. The V gene lost 5 bases and the J gene lost 1 base, with 8 bases spanning the gap. In germline, CDR1 is SGHTA, CDR2 FQGNSA. In DNA form, the CDR3 reads TGTGCCAGCAGCCCGGACAGGAACACCGGGGAGCTGTTTTTT. This sequence encodes CASSPDRNTGELFF.

Ten or more counts support this clonotype. The size of this beta chain means little, since it is a stray read in a library made for alpha chains. The J gene is TRBJ2-3, the V gene TRBV6-6; D is ambiguous. V lost 2 bases, J lost 5 bases, and 8 bases lay in between. The CDR3 extends over 13 amino acids. Germline V gene data show CDR1 as MNHNY and CDR2 as SVGAGI (reference sequence). The CDR3 bases are TGTGCCAGCAGTTACGGCCTCCAAGATACGCAGTATTTT. As protein: CASSYGLQDTQYF.

This clonotype came up a few times. This beta chain is a stray read from a library made for alpha chains; its abundance is not meaningful. The rearrangement uses TRBV3-1 and TRBJ1-2, with D perhaps matching TRBD1 (6 bases). The CDR3 is made up of 18 amino acids. The germline V and J ends were trimmed by 1 base and 7 bases, with 25 bases remaining between them. Germline values: CDR1 LGHDT, CDR2 YNNKEL (reference sequence). The DNA for the CDR3 is TGTGCCAGCAGCCAAGGGTCGCCCCTTGGGGGCGCGCGGCCTGGCTACACCTTC. This gives the protein CASSQGSPLGGARPGYTF.

This clonotype was recorded many times. A library made for alpha chains picked up this beta chain off target, so its size means little. This chain's CDR3 is CAIRRGRGSPLHF. In nucleotides, the CDR3 is TGTGCCATCAGAAGGGGCCGGGGTTCACCCCTCCACTTT. V gene TRBV10-3 combines with J gene TRBJ1-6; D may be TRBD1 (5 bases). V lost 6 bases and J 9 bases, leaving 12 bases between the germline ends. Per the germline V gene, CDR1 is ENHRY and CDR2 is SYGVKD. CDR3 length: 13 amino acids.

This clonotype was recorded many times. This beta chain is an off-target read within a library intended for alpha chains, so its frequency means little. The genes are TRBV12-3 or TRBV12-4 and TRBJ1-1; no clear D. The germline V and J ends were trimmed by 0 bases and 0 bases, with 5 bases remaining between them. The CDR3 has 14 amino acids. The CDR3 nucleotides read TGTGCCAGCAGTTTAGCGTCAATGAACACTGAAGCTTTCTTT. Translated: CASSLASMNTEAFF.

There are many counts of this clonotype. For a library built for alpha chains, this beta chain is a stray read; little rests on its size. J is TRBJ2-1 and V is TRBV2; 7 positions agree with TRBD1. With V trimmed by 9 bases and J by 4 bases, 6 bases remained unmatched. Looked up from germline, CDR1 is SNHLY and CDR2 is FYNNEI. The CDR3 is 13 amino acids. Here the CDR3 reads CASGTEVYNEQFF. The CDR3 DNA is TGTGCCAGTGGGACAGAAGTATACAATGAGCAGTTCTTC. Drawing the rest from reference TRBV2 and TRBJ2-1, the complete variable domain is EPEVTQTPSHQVTQMGQEVILRCVPISNHLYFYWYRQILGQKVEFLVSFYNNEISEKSEIFDDQFSVERPDGSNFTLKIRSTKLEDSAMYFCASGTEVYNEQFFGPGTRLTVL.

As to this clonotype: Found in a library prepared for alpha chains, this beta chain is an off-target read, and its abundance has little meaning. CDR3 region: CASSQGGGADTQYF. CDR3 in DNA: TGTGCCAGCAGCCAAGGGGGCGGGGCGGATACGCAGTATTTT. This chain joins TRBV4-2 and TRBJ2-3, with a weak D call TRBD2 (6 bases). In germline, CDR1 is LGHNA, CDR2 YNFKEQ. The CDR3 loop spans 14 amino acids. V gave up 1 base and J gave up 6 bases, with 11 bases separating them.

This clonotype has more than one count but fewer than ten. The library was built for alpha chains, so this beta chain is an off-target read and its size means little. The chain employs TRBV7-2 and TRBJ2-7; D ambiguous. V lost 1 base and J 0 bases, leaving 7 bases between the germline ends. The CDR3 has 14 amino acids. Germline CDR1 SGHTA, CDR2 FQGNSA. CDR3 residues: CASSLEDRSYEQYF. The CDR3 nucleotides are TGTGCCAGCAGCTTAGAAGACCGCTCCTACGAGCAGTACTTC.

By sample share, this clonotype is medium-sized. This beta chain is an unintended read in a library built for alpha chains; its size means little. This chain joins TRBV4-3 and TRBJ2-2, with D possibly being TRBD2 (5 bases). Germline V CDR1 and CDR2: LGHNA, YSLEER. V lost 1 base, J lost 3 bases, and 15 bases lay in between. This CDR3 contains 17 residues. The DNA for the CDR3 is TGCGCCAGCAGCCAAGGGGATTCGGGAAGGTACACCGGGGAGCTGTTTTTT. Protein: CASSQGDSGRYTGELFF.

This clonotype was observed many times. This beta chain appears as a stray read in a library generated for alpha chains; its size is not informative. The chain carries TRBV7-2 and TRBJ1-3; tentative D call: TRBD1 (5 bases). This CDR3 is built from 15 residues. The germline V gene encodes CDR1 SGHTA and CDR2 FQGNSA. The germline V and J ends were trimmed by 6 bases and 0 bases, with 12 bases remaining between them. The CDR3 loop is CASSFLGGSGNTIYF. The CDR3 nucleotides are TGTGCCAGCAGTTTCCTCGGGGGCTCTGGAAACACCATATATTTT.

This clonotype was counted only a few times. Since the library was made to target alpha chains, this beta chain is a stray read and its abundance is not meaningful. The gene calls are TRBV7-2 and TRBJ2-7, with 10 positions matching TRBD2. Germline V lookup: CDR1 SGHTA, CDR2 FQGNSA. With 6 bases clipped from V and 1 base from J, the junction kept 18 bases outside the gene matches. The length of the CDR3 is 19 residues. Here the CDR3 reads CASSPYSLAGALTSYEQYF. The CDR3 nucleotides read TGTGCCAGCAGTCCCTATTCGCTAGCGGGGGCCCTTACGTCCTACGAGCAGTACTTC.

Concerning this clonotype: This beta chain is an unintended read in a library built for alpha chains; its size means little. The chain couples TRBV5-1 to TRBJ2-5; D assignment may be TRBD1 or TRBD2 (6 bases each). Germline values: CDR1 SGHRS, CDR2 YFSETQ. This CDR3 is 13 amino acids long. Deletions cut 4 bases from V and 5 bases from J, with 12 bases between. Written as DNA, the CDR3 is TGCGCCAGCAGCGAGGGGGGAGCGGAGACCCAGTACTTC. Protein product: CASSEGGAETQYF.

This clonotype was observed many times. As an off-target read in a library built for alpha chains, this beta chain has a frequency of little significance. The chain uses TRBV6-5 and TRBJ1-2; no reliable D call. V was clipped by 3 bases and J by 4 bases, with 12 bases between them. Germline lookup yields CDR1 MNHEY and CDR2 SVGAGI. The CDR3 consists of 14 residues. CDR3 loop: CASSYRRRSYGYTF. The CDR3, as DNA: TGTGCCAGCAGTTATCGGAGGCGGAGCTATGGCTACACCTTC.

This clonotype was seen repeatedly, ten times or more. In a library made to pick up alpha chains, this beta chain is a stray read with a size that means little. V is TRBV12-3 or TRBV12-4 and J is TRBJ1-1; no reliable D call. This CDR3 is 15 amino acids long. V lost 6 bases and J 5 bases, leaving 19 bases between the germline ends. The CDR3 DNA reads as TGTGCCAGCAGCCCGGACGTCTCCTTTACGACTGAAGCTTTCTTT. This gives the protein CASSPDVSFTTEAFF.

For this clonotype: This beta chain turned up in a library designed for alpha chains; as an off-target read, its abundance says little. This chain joins TRBV18 and TRBJ1-1; weak D call: TRBD1 (6 bases). The CDR3 covers 13 residues. Germline CDR1 KGHSH, CDR2 LQKENI. The CDR3 loop reads CATRGAGNTEAFF. The CDR3 DNA sequence: TGTGCTACACGGGGGGCGGGAAACACTGAAGCTTTCTTT.